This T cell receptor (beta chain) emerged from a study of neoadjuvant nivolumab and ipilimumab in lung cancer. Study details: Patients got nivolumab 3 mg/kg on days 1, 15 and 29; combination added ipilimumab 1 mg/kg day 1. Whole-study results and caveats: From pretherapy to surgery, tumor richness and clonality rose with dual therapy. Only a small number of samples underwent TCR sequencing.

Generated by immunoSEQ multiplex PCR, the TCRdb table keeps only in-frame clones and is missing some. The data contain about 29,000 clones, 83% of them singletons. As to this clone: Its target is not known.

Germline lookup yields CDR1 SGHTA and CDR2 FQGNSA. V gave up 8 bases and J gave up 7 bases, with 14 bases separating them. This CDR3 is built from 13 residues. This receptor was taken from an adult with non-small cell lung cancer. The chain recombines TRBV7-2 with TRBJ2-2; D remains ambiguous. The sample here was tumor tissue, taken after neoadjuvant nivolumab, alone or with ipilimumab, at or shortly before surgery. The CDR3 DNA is TGTGCCAGCTCCATCGGTCGTAGCGGGGAGCTGTTTTTT. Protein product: CASSIGRSGELFF.